The clone carrying this TCR beta chain was seen a single time. The antigen is unknown. Data came from immunoSEQ multiplex PCR; TCRdb stores just in-frame clones and leaves some out. The sample lists roughly 130,000 clones; roughly 78% were seen once. The V end lost 4 bases, the J end lost 0 bases, and 16 bases lay between the germline ends. Per germline, CDR1 SGHTA and CDR2 FQGNSA. The CDR3 covers 16 residues. This record comes from a study of a mutant IDH1 vaccine in newly diagnosed glioma. Time point specified: week 11, during vaccination. The investigators gave 300 ug of mutant IDH1 20-mer peptide in each vaccine dose, together with topical imiquimod. Study outcomes and limitations: Patients showed vaccine-induced immune responses at a rate of roughly 93%.

The sequence derives from a man between 40 and 49 years old with glioma. The chain joins TRBV7-2 to TRBJ2-7, with D perhaps matching TRBD1 (6 bases). The sample in question was PBMCs, obtained from a glioma patient whose treatment included an IDH1 peptide vaccine. This CDR3 reads CASSSRQGRISYEQYF. The CDR3 DNA is TGTGCCAGCAGCTCGAGGCAGGGGCGGATCTCCTACGAGCAGTACTTC.